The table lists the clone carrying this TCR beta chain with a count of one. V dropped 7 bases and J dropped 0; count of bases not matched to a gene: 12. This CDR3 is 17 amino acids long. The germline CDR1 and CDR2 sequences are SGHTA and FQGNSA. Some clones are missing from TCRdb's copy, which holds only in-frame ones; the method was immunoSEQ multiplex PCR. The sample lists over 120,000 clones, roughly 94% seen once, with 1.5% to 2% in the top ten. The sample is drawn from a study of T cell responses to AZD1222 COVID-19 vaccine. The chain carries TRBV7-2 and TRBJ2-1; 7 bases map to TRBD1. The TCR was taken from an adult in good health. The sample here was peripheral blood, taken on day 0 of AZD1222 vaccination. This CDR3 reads CASILKRTGVSYNEQFF. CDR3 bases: TGTGCCAGCATTCTAAAAAGGACAGGTGTCTCCTACAATGAGCAGTTCTTC.